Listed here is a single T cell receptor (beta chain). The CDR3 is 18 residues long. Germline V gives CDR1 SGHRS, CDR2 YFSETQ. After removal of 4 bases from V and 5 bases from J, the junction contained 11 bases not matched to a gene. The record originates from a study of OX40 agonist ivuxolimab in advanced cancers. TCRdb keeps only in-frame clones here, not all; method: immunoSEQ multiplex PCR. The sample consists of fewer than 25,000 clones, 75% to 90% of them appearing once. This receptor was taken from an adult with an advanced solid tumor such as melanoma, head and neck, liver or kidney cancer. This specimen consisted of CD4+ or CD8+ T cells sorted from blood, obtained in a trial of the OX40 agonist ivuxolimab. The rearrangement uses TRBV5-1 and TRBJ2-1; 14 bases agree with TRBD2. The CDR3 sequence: CASSPGTSGSKQNNEQFF. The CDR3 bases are TGCGCCAGCAGCCCGGGGACTAGCGGGAGTAAGCAGAACAATGAGCAGTTCTTC.